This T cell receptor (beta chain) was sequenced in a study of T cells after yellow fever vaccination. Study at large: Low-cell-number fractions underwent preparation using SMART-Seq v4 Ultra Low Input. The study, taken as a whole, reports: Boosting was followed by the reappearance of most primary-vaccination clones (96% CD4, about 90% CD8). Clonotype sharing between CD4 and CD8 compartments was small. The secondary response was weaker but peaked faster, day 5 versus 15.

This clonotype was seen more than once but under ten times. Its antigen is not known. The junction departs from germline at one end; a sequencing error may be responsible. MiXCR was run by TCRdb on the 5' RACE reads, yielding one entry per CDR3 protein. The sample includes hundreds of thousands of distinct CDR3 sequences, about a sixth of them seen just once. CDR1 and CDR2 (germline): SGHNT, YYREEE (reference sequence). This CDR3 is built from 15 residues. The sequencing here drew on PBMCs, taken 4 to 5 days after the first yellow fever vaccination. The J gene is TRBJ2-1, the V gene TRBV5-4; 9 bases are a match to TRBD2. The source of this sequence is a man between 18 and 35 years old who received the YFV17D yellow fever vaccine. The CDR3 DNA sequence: TGTGCCAGCAGCACCGGAGGGTCTAGCGGGGTCTCCGATGGCTTC. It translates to CASSTGGSSGVSDGF.